Ten or more counts support the clone carrying this T cell receptor (beta chain). Its antigen is not known. Molecular barcoding with unique molecular identifiers was used for the TCRbeta library. TCRdb reanalysed the PCR reads using MiXCR and keeps one entry per CDR3 protein. The table records 85,000 to 120,000 distinct CDR3 sequences, under 9% of them present only once. This specimen belongs to a study of T-cell reconstitution after alpha-beta-depleted transplantation in children. With V trimmed by 3 bases and J by 6 bases, 11 bases remained unmatched. This CDR3 comprises 15 residues. Germline V gene data show CDR1 as DFQATT and CDR2 as SNEGSKA (reference sequence). General study findings and limits: One year post-transplant, T-cell counts and diversity were largely derived from T cells produced anew. About two months after transplant, alpha-beta T cells reportedly came from several hundred expanded graft clones.

V gene TRBV20-1 combines with J gene TRBJ2-1, with 7 positions matching TRBD2. The starting material was PBMCs, obtained before TCRalphabeta/CD19-depleted stem cell transplant. This receptor was taken from a boy aged 2 to 10 with acute lymphoblastic leukemia, due to receive a stem cell transplant. The CDR3 spells CSARPGGNRGNEQFF. DNA for the CDR3: TGCAGTGCTAGGCCCGGGGGGAACCGCGGCAATGAGCAGTTCTTC.